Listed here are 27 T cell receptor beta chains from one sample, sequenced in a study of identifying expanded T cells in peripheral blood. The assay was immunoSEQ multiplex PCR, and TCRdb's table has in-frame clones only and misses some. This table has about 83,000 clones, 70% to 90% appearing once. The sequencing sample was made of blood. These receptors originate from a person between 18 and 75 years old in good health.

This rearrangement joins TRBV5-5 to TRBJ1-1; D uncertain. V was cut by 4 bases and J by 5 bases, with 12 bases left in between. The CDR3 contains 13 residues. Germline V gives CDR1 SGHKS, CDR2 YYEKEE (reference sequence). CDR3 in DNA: TGTGCCAGCAGCCCGAGTTTGAGAACTGAAGCTTTCTTT. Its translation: CASSPSLRTEAFF.

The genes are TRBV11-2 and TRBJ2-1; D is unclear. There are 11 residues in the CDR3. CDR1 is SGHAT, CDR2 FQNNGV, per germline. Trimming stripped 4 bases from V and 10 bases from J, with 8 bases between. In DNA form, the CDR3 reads TGTGCCAGCAGCTCCGCTGGGGAGCAGTTCTTC. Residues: CASSSAGEQFF.

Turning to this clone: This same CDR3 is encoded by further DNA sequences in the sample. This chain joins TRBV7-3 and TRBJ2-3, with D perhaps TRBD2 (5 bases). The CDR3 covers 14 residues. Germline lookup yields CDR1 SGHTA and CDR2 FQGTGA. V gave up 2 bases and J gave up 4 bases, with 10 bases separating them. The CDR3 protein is CASSLAGGADTQYF. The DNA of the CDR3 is TGTGCCAGCAGCTTAGCGGGTGGTGCAGATACGCAGTATTTT.

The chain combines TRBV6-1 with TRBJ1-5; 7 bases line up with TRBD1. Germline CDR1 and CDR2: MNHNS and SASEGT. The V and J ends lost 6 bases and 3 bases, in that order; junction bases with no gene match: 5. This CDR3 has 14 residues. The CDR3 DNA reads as TGTGCCAGCAGCCGGGACAGAAACAATCAGCCCCAGCATTTT. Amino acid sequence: CASSRDRNNQPQHF.

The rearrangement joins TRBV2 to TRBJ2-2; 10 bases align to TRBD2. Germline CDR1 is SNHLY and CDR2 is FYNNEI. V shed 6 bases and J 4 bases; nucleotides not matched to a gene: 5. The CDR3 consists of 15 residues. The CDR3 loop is CASRVLAGTTGELFF. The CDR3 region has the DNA TGTGCCAGCAGGGTACTAGCGGGGACCACCGGGGAGCTGTTTTTT.

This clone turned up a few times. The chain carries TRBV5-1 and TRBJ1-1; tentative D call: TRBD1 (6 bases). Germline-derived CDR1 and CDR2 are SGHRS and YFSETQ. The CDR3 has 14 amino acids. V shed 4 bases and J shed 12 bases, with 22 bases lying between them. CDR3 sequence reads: CASSPEGGVGLPFF. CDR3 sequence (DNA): TGCGCCAGCAGCCCCGAAGGGGGGGTGGGCTTGCCTTTCTTT.

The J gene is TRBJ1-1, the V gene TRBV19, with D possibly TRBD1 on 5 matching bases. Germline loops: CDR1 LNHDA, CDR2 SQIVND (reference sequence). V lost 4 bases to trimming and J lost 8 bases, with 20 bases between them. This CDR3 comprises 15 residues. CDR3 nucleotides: TGTGCCAGTAGTAGAAGACAGATGCTACAGGAAGAAGCTTTCTTT. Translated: CASSRRQMLQEEAFF.

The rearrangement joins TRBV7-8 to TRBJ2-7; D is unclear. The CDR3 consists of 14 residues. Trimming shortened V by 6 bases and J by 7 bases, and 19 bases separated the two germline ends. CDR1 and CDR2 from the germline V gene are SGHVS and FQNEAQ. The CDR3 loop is CASSFISERREQYF. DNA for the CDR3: TGTGCCAGCAGTTTCATTTCCGAGCGACGGGAGCAGTACTTC.

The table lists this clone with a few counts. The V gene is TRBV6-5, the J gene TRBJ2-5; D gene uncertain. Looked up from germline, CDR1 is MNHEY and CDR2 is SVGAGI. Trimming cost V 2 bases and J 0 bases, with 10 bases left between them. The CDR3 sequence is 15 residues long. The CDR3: CASSYQAQYQETQYF. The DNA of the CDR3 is TGTGCCAGCAGTTACCAGGCCCAGTACCAAGAGACCCAGTACTTC.

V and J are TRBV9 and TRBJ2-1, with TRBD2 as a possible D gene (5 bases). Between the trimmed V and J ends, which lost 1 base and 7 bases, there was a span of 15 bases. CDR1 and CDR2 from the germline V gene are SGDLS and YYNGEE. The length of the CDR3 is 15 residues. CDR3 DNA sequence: TGTGCCAGCAGCGTATCGGCTAGCCACTTGAATGAGCAGTTCTTC. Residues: CASSVSASHLNEQFF.

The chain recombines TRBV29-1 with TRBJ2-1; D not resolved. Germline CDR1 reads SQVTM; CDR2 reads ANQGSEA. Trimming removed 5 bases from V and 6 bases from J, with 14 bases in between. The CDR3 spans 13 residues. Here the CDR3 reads CSVYPGAVNEQFF. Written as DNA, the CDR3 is TGCAGCGTTTACCCGGGCGCGGTCAATGAGCAGTTCTTC.

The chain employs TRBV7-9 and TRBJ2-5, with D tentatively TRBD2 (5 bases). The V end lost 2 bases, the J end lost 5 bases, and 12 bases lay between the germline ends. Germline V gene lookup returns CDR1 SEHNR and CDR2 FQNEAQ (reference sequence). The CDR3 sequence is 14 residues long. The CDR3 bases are TGTGCCAGCAGCTTAACGGACCGCGGGGAGACCCAGTACTTC. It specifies CASSLTDRGETQYF.

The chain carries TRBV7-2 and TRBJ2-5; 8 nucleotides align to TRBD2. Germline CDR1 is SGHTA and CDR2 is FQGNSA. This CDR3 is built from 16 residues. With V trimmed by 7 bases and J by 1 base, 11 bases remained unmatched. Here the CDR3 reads CASNLPTGRAQETQYF. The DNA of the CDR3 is TGTGCCAGCAACCTACCTACCGGGAGGGCCCAAGAGACCCAGTACTTC.

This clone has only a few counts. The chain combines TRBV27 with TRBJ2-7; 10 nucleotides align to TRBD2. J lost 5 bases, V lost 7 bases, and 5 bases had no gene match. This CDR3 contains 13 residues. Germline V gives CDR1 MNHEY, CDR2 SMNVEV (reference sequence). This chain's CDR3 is CASKRGGLHEQYF. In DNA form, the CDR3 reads TGTGCCAGCAAGCGGGGGGGGCTCCACGAGCAGTACTTC.

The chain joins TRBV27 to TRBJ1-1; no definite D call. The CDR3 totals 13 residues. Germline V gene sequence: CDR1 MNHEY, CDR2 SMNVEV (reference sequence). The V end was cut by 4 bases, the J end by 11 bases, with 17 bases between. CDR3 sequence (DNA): TGTGCCAGCAGTTCGGGAACGGGCGAAGCGGCTTTCTTT. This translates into CASSSGTGEAAFF.

The CDR3 bases are TGTGCCAGCAGCGCCGCCCCACTAGTTGGGAGAAGGGCCGGGGAGCTGTTTTTT. It codes for CASSAAPLVGRRAGELFF. The chain employs TRBV9 and TRBJ2-2, with D possibly being TRBD2 (5 bases). CDR3 size: 18 residues. V was trimmed by 3 bases and J by 6 bases, leaving 24 bases between them. Germline V lookup: CDR1 SGDLS, CDR2 YYNGEE.

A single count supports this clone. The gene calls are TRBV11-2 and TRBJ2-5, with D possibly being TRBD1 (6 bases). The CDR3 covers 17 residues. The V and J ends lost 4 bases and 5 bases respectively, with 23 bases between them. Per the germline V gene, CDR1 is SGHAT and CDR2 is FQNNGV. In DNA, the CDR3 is TGTGCCAGCAGCTATACAGCCCTGGGACAATTGATGGAGACCCAGTACTTC. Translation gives CASSYTALGQLMETQYF.

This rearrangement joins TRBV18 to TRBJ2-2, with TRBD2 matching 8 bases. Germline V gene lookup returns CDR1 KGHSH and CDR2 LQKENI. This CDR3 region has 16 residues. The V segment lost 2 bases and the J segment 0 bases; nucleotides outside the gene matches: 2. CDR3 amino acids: CASSPASGSNTGELFF. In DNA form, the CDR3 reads TGTGCCAGCTCACCAGCTAGCGGGTCGAACACCGGGGAGCTGTTTTTT.

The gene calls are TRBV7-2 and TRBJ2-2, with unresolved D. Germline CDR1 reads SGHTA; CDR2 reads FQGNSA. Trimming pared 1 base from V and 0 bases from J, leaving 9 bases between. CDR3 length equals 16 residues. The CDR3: CASSLGRGPNTGELFF. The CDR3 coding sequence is TGTGCCAGCAGCTTAGGCCGCGGCCCGAACACCGGGGAGCTGTTTTTT.

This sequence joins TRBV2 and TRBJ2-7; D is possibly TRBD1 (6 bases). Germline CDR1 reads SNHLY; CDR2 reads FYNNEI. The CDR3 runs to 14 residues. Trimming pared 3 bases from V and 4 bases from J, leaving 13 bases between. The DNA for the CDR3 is TGTGCCAGCAGTGACCCAGGGGTGGTATACGAGCAGTACTTC. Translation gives CASSDPGVVYEQYF.

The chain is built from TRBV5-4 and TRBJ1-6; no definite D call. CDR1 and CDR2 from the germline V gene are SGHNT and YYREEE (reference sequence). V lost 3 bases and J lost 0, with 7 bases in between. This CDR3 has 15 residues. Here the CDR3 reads CASSSYSSYNSPLHF. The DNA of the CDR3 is TGTGCCAGCAGCTCTTACAGCTCCTATAATTCACCCCTCCACTTT.

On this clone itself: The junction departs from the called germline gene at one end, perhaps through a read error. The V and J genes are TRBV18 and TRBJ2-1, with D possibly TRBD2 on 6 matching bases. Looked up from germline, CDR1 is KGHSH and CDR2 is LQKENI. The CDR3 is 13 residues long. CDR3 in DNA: TGTGCCAGCTCAGCACCTGGAGGGTATGAGCAGTTCTTC. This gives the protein CASSAPGGYEQFF.

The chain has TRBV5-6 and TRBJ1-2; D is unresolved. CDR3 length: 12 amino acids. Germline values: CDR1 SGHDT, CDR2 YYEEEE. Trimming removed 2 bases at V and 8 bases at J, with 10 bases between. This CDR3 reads CASSFPQGGYTF. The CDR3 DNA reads TGTGCCAGCAGCTTCCCCCAAGGAGGCTACACCTTC. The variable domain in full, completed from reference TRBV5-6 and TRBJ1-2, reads DAGVTQSPTHLIKTRGQQVTLRCSPKSGHDTVSWYQQALGQGPQFIFQYYEEEERQRGNFPDRFSGHQFPNYSSELNVNALLLGDSALYLCASSFPQGGYTFGSGTRLTVV.

The CDR3 sequence is CASRQANYGYTF. DNA for the CDR3: TGTGCCAGCAGGCAGGCTAACTATGGCTACACCTTC. The V gene is TRBV28, the J gene TRBJ1-2, with D uncertain. The CDR3 totals 12 residues. V was cut by 6 bases and J by 0 bases, with 5 bases left in between. Germline V gene sequence: CDR1 MDHEN, CDR2 SYDVKM.

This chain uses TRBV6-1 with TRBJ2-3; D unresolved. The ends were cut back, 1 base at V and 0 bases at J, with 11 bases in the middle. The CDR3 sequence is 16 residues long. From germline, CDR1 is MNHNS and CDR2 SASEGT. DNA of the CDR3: TGTGCCAGCAGTGAAGGGACGCATTCTAGCACAGATACGCAGTATTTT. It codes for CASSEGTHSSTDTQYF.

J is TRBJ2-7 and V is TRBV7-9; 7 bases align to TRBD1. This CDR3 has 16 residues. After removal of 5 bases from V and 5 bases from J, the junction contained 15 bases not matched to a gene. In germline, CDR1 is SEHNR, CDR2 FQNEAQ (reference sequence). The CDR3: CASSPPRATGADEQYF. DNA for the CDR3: TGTGCCAGCAGCCCCCCGAGAGCTACAGGGGCCGACGAGCAGTACTTC.

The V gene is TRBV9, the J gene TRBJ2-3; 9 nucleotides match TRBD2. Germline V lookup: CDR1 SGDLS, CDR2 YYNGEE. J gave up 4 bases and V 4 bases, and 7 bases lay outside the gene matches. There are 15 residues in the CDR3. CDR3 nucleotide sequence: TGTGCCAGCAGCATACACGGCGGGGGGGCAGATACGCAGTATTTT. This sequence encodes CASSIHGGGADTQYF. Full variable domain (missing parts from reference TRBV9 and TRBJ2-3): DSGVTQTPKHLITATGQRVTLRCSPRSGDLSVYWYQQSLDQGLQFLIQYYNGEERAKGNILERFSAQQFPDLHSELNLSSLELGDSALYFCASSIHGGGADTQYFGPGTRLTVL.